Below are 20 T cell receptor beta chains sequenced from a single sample in a study of cytomegalovirus exposure and HLA in healthy donors. The PCR contained 60 Vbeta and 13 Jbeta primers. Sequencing was performed with immunoSEQ multiplex PCR; in TCRdb, only in-frame clones are kept and a portion is missing. This sample carries around 60,000 clones, around 68% of them seen once, and the ten largest clones take roughly 25%. Sequenced sample: PBMCs. The receptors shown here come from a man aged 45-65 years in good health and CMV-seropositive.

The chain carries TRBV5-6 and TRBJ2-3, with D perhaps TRBD2 (6 bases). There are 16 residues in the CDR3. Germline lookup yields CDR1 SGHDT and CDR2 YYEEEE. V was shortened by 2 bases and J by 2 bases, with 15 bases between the two germline ends. Written as DNA, the CDR3 is TGTGCCAGCAGCTTAGCCGGAGGGATTGCCACAGATACGCAGTATTTT. Translating gives CASSLAGGIATDTQYF.

The rearrangement uses TRBV4-1 and TRBJ2-7, with 7 bases matching TRBD2. V dropped 4 bases and J dropped 6; count of bases not matched to a gene: 6. In germline, CDR1 is MGHRA, CDR2 YSYEKL. The CDR3 is 13 residues long. CDR3 amino acids: CASSRGLVAEQYF. CDR3 sequence (DNA): TGCGCCAGCAGCCGCGGACTAGTCGCCGAGCAGTACTTC.

This clone appeared a single time. The V and J genes are TRBV9 and TRBJ2-3; the match to TRBD1 covers 9 bases. CDR3 size: 18 residues. J gave up 0 bases and V 0 bases, and 8 bases lay outside the gene matches. Germline V gene sequence: CDR1 SGDLS, CDR2 YYNGEE. The CDR3 DNA follows: TGTGCCAGCAGCGTAGGACAGGGGGTAAGAGTTAGCACAGATACGCAGTATTTT. Its translation is CASSVGQGVRVSTDTQYF.

This chain links TRBV7-9 with TRBJ1-3, with 7 bases identical to TRBD1. J lost 0 bases, V lost 5 bases, and 7 bases had no gene match. The CDR3 runs to 16 residues. Per germline, CDR1 SEHNR and CDR2 FQNEAQ (reference sequence). Here the CDR3 reads CASSKGTDHSGNTIYF. The CDR3 DNA sequence: TGTGCCAGCAGCAAAGGGACAGACCACTCTGGAAACACCATATATTTT. The full variable domain, with the rest looked up from reference TRBV7-9 and TRBJ1-3, is DTGVSQNPRHKITKRGQNVTFRCDPISEHNRLYWYRQTLGQGPEFLTYFQNEAQLEKSRLLSDRFSAERPKGSFSTLEIQRTEQGDSAMYLCASSKGTDHSGNTIYFGEGSWLTVV.

This clone was counted only a few times. This rearrangement joins TRBV2 to TRBJ2-4, with 8 nucleotides matching TRBD2. From germline, CDR1 is SNHLY and CDR2 FYNNEI. V lost 6 bases, J lost 1 base, and 8 bases stayed unmatched. The CDR3 consists of 16 residues. This CDR3 is CASSPGGLRAKNIQYF. DNA for the CDR3: TGTGCCAGCAGCCCGGGGGGGCTTAGGGCCAAAAACATTCAGTACTTC.

This chain connects TRBV28 to TRBJ1-2, with D tentatively TRBD1 (6 bases). CDR1 is MDHEN, CDR2 SYDVKM, per germline. This CDR3 spans 14 amino acids. Trimming took 2 bases from V and 2 from J, leaving 9 bases between them. This chain's CDR3 is CASSLAQGNYGYTF. The DNA for the CDR3 is TGTGCCAGCAGTTTAGCCCAGGGGAACTATGGCTACACCTTC.

The chain combines TRBV30 with TRBJ1-2; 9 bases map to TRBD1. The CDR3 totals 15 residues. Germline CDR1 is GTSNPN and CDR2 is SVGIG (reference sequence). The trim removed 5 bases at V and 5 bases at J, leaving 12 bases unmatched. CDR3 DNA: TGTGCCTGGCACCCTGGACAGGGGTACGGATATGGCTACACCTTC. Translating it yields CAWHPGQGYGYGYTF.

This chain uses TRBV2 with TRBJ2-2, with 7 bases aligning to TRBD1. This CDR3 spans 14 amino acids. CDR1 and CDR2 (germline): SNHLY, FYNNEI. With 6 bases clipped from V and 2 bases from J, the junction kept 3 bases outside the gene matches. Here the CDR3 reads CASRRQGNTGELFF. Written as DNA, the CDR3 is TGTGCCAGCAGACGACAGGGAAACACCGGGGAGCTGTTTTTT.

On this clone itself: This likely comes from a read error, as the CDR3 has no conserved phenylalanine or tryptophan at its end. CDR3 DNA sequence: TGTGCCCTAGTGGGGCGCACTGAAGCTTTCGTT. Protein: CALVGRTEAFV. The J gene is TRBJ1-1, the V gene TRBV2; TRBD1 is a possible D gene (5 bases). The V end was cut by 11 bases, the J end by 4 bases, with 11 bases between. Germline assignment: CDR1 SNHLY and CDR2 FYNNEI. The CDR3 has 11 residues.

The gene calls are TRBV10-3 and TRBJ2-5, with D maybe TRBD1 (5 bases). The CDR3 sequence is 14 residues long. V lost 6 bases, J lost 2 bases, and 13 bases lay in between. Looked up from germline, CDR1 is ENHRY and CDR2 is SYGVKD. CDR3 sequence: CAISKDTKQETQYF. The DNA for the CDR3 is TGTGCCATCAGCAAGGACACAAAACAAGAGACCCAGTACTTC.

For the CDR3, the DNA is TGTGCCAGCAGGGGACAGTACTCTGGGGCCAACGTCCTGACTTTC. Translated, it gives CASRGQYSGANVLTF. The chain links TRBV2 to TRBJ2-6; 7 bases agree with TRBD1. The CDR3 extends over 15 amino acids. The trim removed 6 bases at V and 0 bases at J, leaving 2 bases unmatched. Germline V gene sequence: CDR1 SNHLY, CDR2 FYNNEI.

This sequence joins TRBV5-4 and TRBJ2-2; TRBD1 matches at 8 bases. The trim removed 4 bases at V and 7 bases at J, leaving 9 bases unmatched. This CDR3 has 15 residues. The germline V gene encodes CDR1 SGHNT and CDR2 YYREEE (reference sequence). The CDR3 DNA reads as TGTGCCAGCAGCCAGGACAGGGTAGGAGTCGGGGAGCTGTTTTTT. Translating it yields CASSQDRVGVGELFF.

The chain joins TRBV7-2 to TRBJ1-2; D may be TRBD1 (5 bases). Germline CDR1 is SGHTA and CDR2 is FQGNSA. Trimming cost V 5 bases and J 3 bases, with 10 bases left between them. The CDR3 extends over 13 amino acids. CDR3 in amino acids: CASSPGLHYGYTF. The CDR3 bases are TGTGCCAGCAGCCCAGGGTTACACTATGGCTACACCTTC.

The chain recombines TRBV7-9 with TRBJ2-7; D is undetermined. V was shortened by 0 bases and J by 1 base, with 7 bases between the two germline ends. CDR1 is SEHNR, CDR2 FQNEAQ, per germline (reference sequence). This CDR3 spans 14 amino acids. The chain's CDR3 is CASSLAQSSYEQYF. CDR3 DNA sequence: TGTGCCAGCAGCTTAGCCCAGTCTTCCTACGAGCAGTACTTC.

This clone was observed a few times. The V and J genes are TRBV7-9 and TRBJ1-2, with D possibly matching TRBD1 (6 bases). The CDR3 consists of 12 residues. In germline, CDR1 is SEHNR, CDR2 FQNEAQ (reference sequence). Between the trimmed V and J ends, which lost 1 base and 12 bases, there was a span of 12 bases. CDR3 region: CASSLVAGVDTF. DNA for the CDR3: TGTGCCAGCAGCTTAGTTGCAGGGGTCGACACCTTC. The whole variable domain, filled in from reference TRBV7-9 and TRBJ1-2, reads DTGVSQNPRHKITKRGQNVTFRCDPISEHNRLYWYRQTLGQGPEFLTYFQNEAQLEKSRLLSDRFSAERPKGSFSTLEIQRTEQGDSAMYLCASSLVAGVDTFGSGTRLTVV.

This clone was counted only a few times. The chain joins TRBV7-8 to TRBJ2-3, with 7 bases fitting TRBD1. Trimming cost V 2 bases and J 3 bases; bases outside gene matches: 2. Germline V gene sequence: CDR1 SGHVS, CDR2 FQNEAQ. The CDR3 extends over 14 amino acids. CDR3 sequence (DNA): TGTGCCAGCAGCTTATGGGACAGTACAGATACGCAGTATTTT. Its protein is CASSLWDSTDTQYF.

This rearrangement joins TRBV30 to TRBJ2-7, with 7 bases fitting TRBD1. V shed 4 bases, J shed 2 bases, and the junction held 11 bases outside the gene matches. The germline V gene encodes CDR1 GTSNPN and CDR2 SVGIG (reference sequence). CDR3 length equals 15 residues. The CDR3 sequence: CAWTVTGTPPYEQYF. The CDR3 coding sequence is TGTGCCTGGACCGTGACAGGGACCCCTCCCTACGAGCAGTACTTC.

The chain couples TRBV7-8 to TRBJ2-4, with D tentatively TRBD1 (6 bases). The CDR3 runs 16 residues. The V gene's germline CDR1 is SGHVS and CDR2 FQNEAQ. V lost 0 bases and J lost 1, with 10 bases in between. The CDR3 here is CASSLAHQGAKNIQYF. The DNA of the CDR3 is TGTGCCAGCAGCTTAGCCCATCAGGGGGCCAAAAACATTCAGTACTTC.

CDR3 sequence (DNA): TGTGCCAGCAGTCCCCGGGAGTTAATCAAATCGAACACCGGGGAGCTGTTTTTT. Protein sequence: CASSPRELIKSNTGELFF. The chain employs TRBV27 and TRBJ2-2; D possibly corresponds to TRBD2 (6 bases). The CDR3 totals 18 residues. V was pared by 5 bases and J by 0 bases, with 19 bases between. CDR1 MNHEY and CDR2 SMNVEV come from the germline V gene (reference sequence).

This clone has just a few counts. The chain combines TRBV6-1 with TRBJ1-1; the match to TRBD1 covers 9 bases. The trim removed 6 bases at V and 5 bases at J, leaving 10 bases unmatched. Germline V gives CDR1 MNHNS, CDR2 SASEGT. There are 15 residues in the CDR3. CDR3 in DNA: TGTGCCAGCAGCATGAAACAGGGGGCTGGAACTGAAGCTTTCTTT. Protein sequence: CASSMKQGAGTEAFF.